These 13 T cell receptor beta chains were all obtained from the same sample, sequenced in a study of control samples from healthy donors and cancer patients. This table comes from immunoSEQ multiplex PCR, and its TCRdb copy is limited to in-frame clones, with some not included. The profile shows 160,000 or so clones, around 94% of them singletons. Specimen: PBMCs. The source is a man in his 60s with colorectal cancer.

This chain joins TRBV7-9 and TRBJ2-1; TRBD2 matches 10 bases. CDR3 length: 14 amino acids. The J segment lost 9 bases and the V segment lost 3 bases, leaving 5 bases of the junction unmatched. From germline, CDR1 is SEHNR and CDR2 FQNEAQ (reference sequence). The CDR3 DNA reads as TGTGCCAGCAGCTTTGGACTAGCGGCGGGTGAGCAGTTCTTC. It is translated as CASSFGLAAGEQFF.

In regard to this clone: At one end, the junction sequence differs from germline, possibly due to a read error. In nucleotides, the CDR3 is TGTGCCAGCAATTACAGGGGTCAAGAGACCCAGTACTTC. It specifies CASNYRGQETQYF. The chain carries TRBV6-5 and TRBJ2-5, with 7 bases matching TRBD1. Germline CDR1 reads MNHEY; CDR2 reads SVGAGI. The CDR3 contains 13 residues.

V and J are TRBV5-6 and TRBJ2-7; D call uncertain. CDR3 length equals 12 residues. Germline values: CDR1 SGHDT, CDR2 YYEEEE. The V end lost 0 bases, the J end lost 4 bases, and 5 bases lay between the germline ends. CDR3 nucleotide sequence: TGTGCCAGCAGCTTGGCTGAGTACGAGCAGTACTTC. Amino acid sequence: CASSLAEYEQYF.

The rearrangement uses TRBV30 and TRBJ1-5, with D unresolved. Looked up from germline, CDR1 is GTSNPN and CDR2 is SVGIG (reference sequence). V was pared by 0 bases and J by 0 bases, with 6 bases between. The CDR3 spans 14 residues. CDR3: CAWSVHSSNQPQHF. DNA for the CDR3: TGTGCCTGGAGTGTACACAGTAGCAATCAGCCCCAGCATTTT. The variable domain in full, completed from reference TRBV30 and TRBJ1-5, reads SQTIHQWPATLVQPVGSPLSLECTVEGTSNPNLYWYRQAAGRGLQLLFYSVGIGQISSEVPQNLSASRPQDRQFILSSKKLLLSDSGFYLCAWSVHSSNQPQHFGDGTRLSIL.

This chain uses TRBV18 with TRBJ1-2, with D perhaps TRBD1 (6 bases). The CDR3 is made up of 15 amino acids. Germline V gene lookup returns CDR1 KGHSH and CDR2 LQKENI. Trimming pared 0 bases from V and 3 bases from J, leaving 11 bases between. The CDR3 bases are TGTGCCAGCTCACCACCGAGGGCAGGGGACTATGGCTACACCTTC. This codes for CASSPPRAGDYGYTF.

The chain couples TRBV10-3 to TRBJ2-7; the D gene is possibly TRBD1 (6 bases). Trimming shortened V by 7 bases and J by 2 bases, and 12 bases separated the two germline ends. CDR3 length equals 13 residues. The germline CDR1 and CDR2 sequences are ENHRY and SYGVKD. CDR3 residues: CAIKGTSPYEQYF. The DNA of the CDR3 is TGTGCCATCAAAGGGACAAGCCCCTACGAGCAGTACTTC.

V and J are TRBV10-2 and TRBJ1-1; a possible D gene is TRBD1 (6 bases). The germline CDR1 and CDR2 sequences are WSHSY and SAAADI. V lost 5 bases to trimming and J lost 1 base, with 11 bases between them. The CDR3 is 14 residues long. CDR3 nucleotide sequence: TGCGCCAGCAGTATACAGGGCGAGAACACTGAAGCTTTCTTT. Protein: CASSIQGENTEAFF.

V and J are TRBV4-1 and TRBJ1-1; D is unclear. V lost 0 bases to trimming and J lost 1 base, with 15 bases between them. Germline CDR1 and CDR2: MGHRA and YSYEKL. The CDR3 runs to 17 residues. CDR3: CASSQEGGQERNTEAFF. In DNA, the CDR3 is TGCGCCAGCAGCCAAGAAGGAGGGCAGGAGAGGAACACTGAAGCTTTCTTT.

This chain links TRBV3-1 (or the pseudogene TRBV3-2) with TRBJ2-5; 7 nucleotides agree with TRBD1. Germline values: CDR1 LGHDT, CDR2 YNNKEL (reference sequence). This CDR3 region has 16 residues. Trimming cost V 4 bases and J 5 bases; bases outside gene matches: 13. DNA for the CDR3: TGTGCCAGCAGCCGGATAACAGGGGTAAATCGGGAGACCCAGTACTTC. Protein product: CASSRITGVNRETQYF.

This rearrangement joins TRBV19 to TRBJ1-5; D call uncertain. Germline V gives CDR1 LNHDA, CDR2 SQIVND (reference sequence). Trimming removed 3 bases from V and 5 bases from J, with 8 bases in between. This CDR3 comprises 13 residues. The CDR3 is CASSMGRDQPQHF. The CDR3 DNA follows: TGTGCCAGTAGTATGGGAAGGGATCAGCCCCAGCATTTT.

The V gene is TRBV30, the J gene TRBJ2-1, with TRBD2 matching 7 bases. There are 13 residues in the CDR3. Germline V gives CDR1 GTSNPN, CDR2 SVGIG (reference sequence). The J segment lost 9 bases and the V segment lost 4 bases, leaving 9 bases of the junction unmatched. The CDR3 loop reads CAWNPGGGVEQFF. CDR3 DNA sequence: TGTGCCTGGAACCCGGGGGGAGGCGTTGAGCAGTTCTTC. Full variable domain (outside the CDR3, taken from reference TRBV30 and TRBJ2-1): SQTIHQWPATLVQPVGSPLSLECTVEGTSNPNLYWYRQAAGRGLQLLFYSVGIGQISSEVPQNLSASRPQDRQFILSSKKLLLSDSGFYLCAWNPGGGVEQFFGPGTRLTVL.

V usage is TRBV4-1 and J usage is TRBJ1-2; 7 bases map to TRBD1. J lost 2 bases, V lost 0 bases, and 6 bases had no gene match. From germline, CDR1 is MGHRA and CDR2 YSYEKL. This CDR3 region has 16 residues. CDR3: CASSQDRDSLNYGYTF. Written as DNA, the CDR3 is TGCGCCAGCAGCCAAGATCGGGACAGTTTGAACTATGGCTACACCTTC.

This chain links TRBV11-2 with TRBJ2-5; TRBD2 agrees at 10 bases. This CDR3 is built from 15 residues. V was pared by 3 bases and J by 1 base, with 2 bases of the junction left unmatched. CDR1 is SGHAT and CDR2 is FQNNGV in the germline V gene. This CDR3 is CASSLLAGAQETQYF. In DNA form, the CDR3 reads TGTGCCAGCAGCTTGCTAGCGGGGGCCCAAGAGACCCAGTACTTC.